This entry is about one TCR beta chain. The data were taken from a study of blood T cell repertoires in COVID-19. Study-wide background: T cells, B-cell-depleted T cells, or PBMCs supplied cDNA or gDNA.

Profiling relied on immunoSEQ multiplex PCR, and the TCRdb table lists in-frame clones only, not all of them. Of roughly 110,000 clones listed, over 80% are singletons. CDR1 and CDR2 (germline): SEHNR, FQNEAQ (reference sequence). CDR3 length: 15 residues. With V trimmed by 8 bases and J by 7 bases, 9 bases remained unmatched. This sequence was found in a woman aged 65 to 85 with acute or convalescent COVID-19. Sequencing was done on a sample of peripheral blood. The chain couples TRBV7-9 to TRBJ1-4; 11 nucleotides align to TRBD1. CDR3 in amino acids: CASAHPGTGGEKLFF. CDR3 DNA sequence: TGTGCCAGCGCCCATCCCGGGACAGGGGGTGAAAAACTGTTTTTT.